These T cell receptor beta chains were read from a single sample in a study of blood T cell repertoires in COVID-19. Using immunoSEQ multiplex PCR, the repertoire was profiled, and TCRdb retains in-frame clones only, with some absent. The sample includes roughly 92,000 clones, roughly 86% of them seen just once. The sequencing sample was made of peripheral blood. These receptors came from a man aged 50 to 59 with acute or convalescent COVID-19. Both conserved end residues are part of each CDR3. A D gene is named only where the DNA matches it firmly. Size tells how often a clone was seen (once, few, many) or the class of an expanded clone, and some rows leave it out.

NA	TRBD2	TRBV4-1	TRBJ2-3	TGCGCCAGCAGCCACACTAGCGGAGGCACAGATACGCAGTATTTT	CASSHTSGGTDTQYF
NA	TRBD1	TRBV5-5	TRBJ1-2	TGTGCCAGCAGCGGCTTAACAGGGGGCGCTAGCTATGGCTACACCTTC	CASSGLTGGASYGYTF
NA	NA	TRBV9	TRBJ2-1	TGTGCCAGCAGCGACGGGGGTTTCTACAATGAGCAGTTCTTC	CASSDGGFYNEQFF
NA	TRBD2	TRBV6-4	TRBJ2-3	TGTGCCAGCAGTTGGACTAGCGGAAGCACAGATACGCAGTATTTT	CASSWTSGSTDTQYF
NA	NA	TRBV5-1	TRBJ2-1	TGCGCCAGCAGCTGGGACTCGCGACAATACAATGAGCAGTTCTTC	CASSWDSRQYNEQFF
NA	NA	TRBV15	TRBJ1-2	TGTGCCACCAGCGACGGGGCTAACTATGGCTACACCTTC	CATSDGANYGYTF
NA	NA	TRBV10-2	TRBJ2-7	TGCGCCAGCGGATCCTCCGGGACACAACACGGGCAGTACTTC	CASGSSGTQHGQYF
NA	TRBD1	TRBV10-3	TRBJ2-7	TGTGCCATCGGGGACAGGGTAAACGAGCAGTACTTC	CAIGDRVNEQYF
NA	NA	TRBV7-3	TRBJ2-5	TGTGCCAGCAGCTCACGGGTAGGAGAGACCCAGTACTTC	CASSSRVGETQYF
NA	NA	TRBV11-3	TRBJ2-1	TGTGCCAGCAGCTTAGATCACTCCTACAATGAGCAGTTCTTC	CASSLDHSYNEQFF
NA	NA	TRBV11-2	TRBJ1-3	TGTGCCAGCAGCCTTGAGTCGGGGTCTGGAAACACCATATATTTT	CASSLESGSGNTIYF
NA	TRBD1	TRBV5-1	TRBJ1-2	TGCGCCAGCAGCTCGTACAGGGGAAACTATGGCTACACCTTC	CASSSYRGNYGYTF
NA	TRBD1	TRBV6-5	TRBJ1-2	TGTGCCAGCAGTTCAGGGACAGGGGACTATGGCTACACCTTC	CASSSGTGDYGYTF
NA	TRBD2	TRBV19	TRBJ2-7	TGTGCCAGTAGGGGCGGGAGTAGGACCTACGAGCAGTACTTC	CASRGGSRTYEQYF
NA	TRBD2	TRBV3-1/TRBV3-2	TRBJ2-1	TGTGCCAGCAGCCACACTTCGACTAGCATCAGCTCCTACAATGAGCAGTTCTTC	CASSHTSTSISSYNEQFF
few	TRBD1	TRBV18	TRBJ1-1	TGTGCCAGCTCACGAGTACAGGGGGCGAACACTGAAGCTTTCTTT	CASSRVQGANTEAFF
NA	NA	TRBV18	TRBJ1-3	TGTGCCACCAAGTTGGGCCACTCTGGAAACACCATATATTTT	CATKLGHSGNTIYF
NA	TRBD1	TRBV7-6	TRBJ2-1	TGTGCCAGCAGCTTAGGGACGGGACAGAGCAATGAGCAGTTCTTC	CASSLGTGQSNEQFF
NA	TRBD2	TRBV3-1/TRBV3-2	TRBJ2-7	TGTGCCAGCAGCCCCCAAACGGCGGGAGACTACGAGCAGTACTTC	CASSPQTAGDYEQYF
NA	NA	TRBV7-7	TRBJ1-3	TGTGCTAGCCGGGGTGACGGAAACACCATATATTTT	CASRGDGNTIYF
NA	TRBD2	TRBV14	TRBJ2-3	TGTGCCAGCAGCCTGTCGACTAGCGGGAGGGCCCGGTTTTTT	CASSLSTSGRARFF
many	TRBD1	TRBV5-6	TRBJ1-1	TGTGCCAGCAGCTCGCCGGGACAGGGCGCTGAAGCTTTCTTT	CASSSPGQGAEAFF
few	NA	TRBV14	TRBJ1-2	TGTGCCAGCAGCCAACAGGGGATGGTTGGCTACACCTTC	CASSQQGMVGYTF
NA	NA	TRBV7-8	TRBJ1-1	TGTGCCAGCAGCCCCCAACGGGGGGGGCTAAGGACTGAAGCTTTCTTT	CASSPQRGGLRTEAFF
NA	TRBD2	TRBV7-9	TRBJ2-3	TGTGCCAGCAGCCTGGGACTAGCGCAGGCAGATACGCAGTATTTT	CASSLGLAQADTQYF
NA	TRBD1	TRBV6-6	TRBJ2-7	TGTGCCAGCAGGACTCCGGGACAGGGGGCCTACGAGCAGTACTTC	CASRTPGQGAYEQYF
NA	TRBD1	TRBV7-2	TRBJ2-2	TGTGCCAGCAGCTTACTCAACCCGGGACAGGGGTCCGGGGAGCTGTTTTTT	CASSLLNPGQGSGELFF
NA	TRBD1	TRBV2	TRBJ1-2	TGTGCCATCTGGACAGGGGACGGCTACACCTTC	CAIWTGDGYTF
NA	TRBD2	TRBV3-1/TRBV3-2	TRBJ2-7	TGTGCCAGCAGCCAAATGACAGTTAGCGGGATGACGGGGGAGCAGTACTTC	CASSQMTVSGMTGEQYF
NA	NA	TRBV10-3	TRBJ1-3	TGTGCCATCAGTGAGTCGGGGAGTACTGGAAACACCATATATTTT	CAISESGSTGNTIYF
NA	TRBD1	TRBV7-2	TRBJ1-2	TGTGCCAGCAGCTTAGGGGGACAGGGATTGTTTCATGGCTACACCTTC	CASSLGGQGLFHGYTF
NA	NA	TRBV18	TRBJ1-1	TGTGCCAGCTCACCGCAGGGGAACACTGAAGCTTTCTTT	CASSPQGNTEAFF
NA	TRBD1	TRBV6-5	TRBJ1-1	TGTGCCAGCAGTTACTCCCAGGGGGGAAGGACTGAAGCTTTCTTT	CASSYSQGGRTEAFF
once	TRBD1	TRBV7-8	TRBJ2-2	TGTGCCAGCAGCTGGAGGGGACAGGGGCCCGGGGAGCTGTTTTTT	CASSWRGQGPGELFF
NA	TRBD1	TRBV5-1	TRBJ1-2	TGCGCCAGCAGCTCTAGACAGGGATCGACTAACTATGGCTACACCTTC	CASSSRQGSTNYGYTF
NA	TRBD2	TRBV5-1	TRBJ2-1	TGCGCCAGCAGCTGGACTAGCGGGAGATACGGTGAGCAGTTCTTC	CASSWTSGRYGEQFF
NA	NA	TRBV21-1	TRBJ2-1	TGTGCCAGCATCACTTCCTCAGGGACTAGCGGTCACAATGAGCAGTTCTTC	CASITSSGTSGHNEQFF
NA	TRBD2	TRBV5-1	TRBJ2-3	TGCGCCAGCGGTGGGACTAGCGGAAGTAACCCAGATACGCAGTATTTT	CASGGTSGSNPDTQYF
NA	NA	TRBV24-1	TRBJ2-1	TGTGCCACCAGTGATCCAACATCCCCAGGGGACGGGTACAATGAGCAGTTCTTC	CATSDPTSPGDGYNEQFF
NA	TRBD1	TRBV11-2	TRBJ2-1	TGTGCCAGCAGCTCTCGGACAGGGAGGCTTGAGCAGTTCTTC	CASSSRTGRLEQFF
NA	NA	TRBV2	TRBJ1-2	TGTGCCAGCAGTGAAAGAGGAGGAGGGAACTATGGCTACACCTTC	CASSERGGGNYGYTF
NA	TRBD1	TRBV5-6	TRBJ1-6	TGTGCCAGCAGCGGAAAGACAGGGGTTAATTCACCCCTCCACTTT	CASSGKTGVNSPLHF
NA	NA	TRBV12-5	TRBJ1-5	TGTGCTAGTGGTTTGGTAGGCGTTTTCGGGGACTCCCGGGGTAGGTACAATCAGCCCCAGCATTTT	CASGLVGVFGDSRGRYNQPQHF
NA	NA	TRBV10-3	TRBJ2-7	TGTGCCATCAGTGAGACCGGCTACGAGCAGTACTTC	CAISETGYEQYF
NA	TRBD2	TRBV5-1	TRBJ2-1	TGCGCCAGCAGCTTGGGTCGGAGTAGCGGGGGTTCTTACAATGAGCAGTTCTTC	CASSLGRSSGGSYNEQFF
NA	NA	TRBV28	TRBJ1-2	TGTGCCAGCAGTTTTTCGGGGAACTATGGCTACACCTTC	CASSFSGNYGYTF
NA	TRBD1	TRBV24-1	TRBJ2-1	TGTGCCACCAGTGAATCCGGGACAGGGGGTGTAGATGAGCAGTTCTTC	CATSESGTGGVDEQFF
NA	NA	TRBV5-1	TRBJ2-3	TGCGCCAGCAGCTACCGACAGGTCTCTAGCACAGATACGCAGTATTTT	CASSYRQVSSTDTQYF
once	TRBD1	TRBV2	TRBJ1-1	TGTGCCAGCAGACCGACAGGGCGAGGCACTGAAGCTTTCTTT	CASRPTGRGTEAFF
NA	TRBD1	TRBV5-4	TRBJ1-3	TGTGCCAGCAGCACCGGGACAGGGACATATTTT	CASSTGTGTYF
NA	NA	TRBV11-2	TRBJ2-1	TGTGCCAGCAGGCCGGGGGGTGGTGCAGGGGCCATGTACAATGAGCAGTTCTTC	CASRPGGGAGAMYNEQFF
NA	NA	TRBV11-3	TRBJ1-2	TGTGCCAGCAGCCCCGGCGGCGGCTACACCTTC	CASSPGGGYTF
NA	NA	TRBV27	TRBJ1-6	TGTGCCAGCAGTTTAGAACAGGGTAATTCACCCCTCCACTTT	CASSLEQGNSPLHF
once	TRBD1	TRBV5-4	TRBJ2-7	TGTGCCAGCAGCCGCCCGGGACAGTCCTTCTACGAGCAGTACTTC	CASSRPGQSFYEQYF
once	NA	TRBV18	TRBJ2-7	TGTGCCAGCTCACCGACAGCCTACGAGCAGTACTTC	CASSPTAYEQYF